The entry that follows covers one T cell receptor beta chain sequence. The data were taken from a study of PD-L1 blockade in urothelial cancer. Germline V gives CDR1 MNHEY, CDR2 SVGAGI. V lost 5 bases and J lost 4; bases outside the gene matches: 11. The CDR3 runs to 15 residues. Data came from immunoSEQ multiplex PCR; TCRdb stores just in-frame clones and leaves some out. The profile shows 45,000 to 50,000 clones, around 88% of them singletons. The sample here was PBMCs, taken around atezolizumab (anti-PD-L1) treatment. The receptor was isolated from a man older than 75 with urothelial cancer. The V gene is TRBV6-5, the J gene TRBJ2-7; 7 bases map to TRBD1. The DNA for the CDR3 is TGTGCCAGCAGTATACCCCGGGGACAGATATACGAGCAGTACTTC. Residues: CASSIPRGQIYEQYF.